Below are 5 T cell receptor beta chains sequenced from a single sample in a study of T cells in Graves' hyperthyroidism and ophthalmopathy. Researchers amplified the TCR beta CDR3 regions from RNA transcripts. HTBI primers were employed in a first-round RT-PCR of the TCR CDR3. TCRdb analysed the multiplex PCR reads with MiXCR anew, one entry per CDR3 protein. The table includes about 680,000 distinct CDR3 sequences, 30% to 40% detected once. Sequenced material: blood. The origin of the receptors is a woman in her thirties or forties with Graves' hyperthyroidism.

The chain has TRBV19 and TRBJ1-1; D is uncertain. Germline V gene lookup returns CDR1 LNHDA and CDR2 SQIVND (reference sequence). The V gene lost 1 base and the J gene lost 3 bases, with 12 bases spanning the gap. CDR3 size: 15 residues. Here the CDR3 reads CASSIGPGSDTEAFF. The CDR3 DNA reads TGTGCCAGTAGTATAGGACCGGGATCAGACACTGAAGCTTTCTTT.

In this sample, this clonotype turned up a few times. This sequence joins TRBV6-1 and TRBJ2-7; 9 bases match TRBD2. This CDR3 region has 12 residues. After removal of 8 bases from V and 6 bases from J, the junction contained 5 bases not matched to a gene. Germline CDR1 MNHNS, CDR2 SASEGT. This CDR3 reads CASLQRGAEQYF. CDR3 coding DNA: TGTGCCAGCCTCCAGCGGGGGGCCGAGCAGTACTTC.

Many counts were recorded for this clonotype. The chain joins TRBV10-3 to TRBJ2-5; the D is unclear. CDR3 length: 14 residues. Germline assignment: CDR1 ENHRY and CDR2 SYGVKD. The V gene lost 4 bases and the J gene lost 1 base, with 10 bases spanning the gap. Here the CDR3 DNA reads TGTGCCATCAGTGTAGGCAGGAGCCAAGAGACCCAGTACTTC. Its protein is CAISVGRSQETQYF.

This clonotype occurred a few times. The chain combines TRBV7-3 with TRBJ1-4, with a tentative D call TRBD1 (5 bases). V was clipped by 5 bases and J by 4 bases, with 35 bases between them. Germline CDR1 reads SGHTA; CDR2 reads FQGTGA. There are 22 residues in the CDR3. The DNA for the CDR3 is TGTGCCAGCAGCCCTATACAGACCCGGGACCGGCGTTGTGGGGAGGGTAATGAAAAACTGTTTTTT. This encodes CASSPIQTRDRRCGEGNEKLFF. The variable domain in full, completed from reference TRBV7-3 and TRBJ1-4, reads GAGVSQTPSNKVTEKGKYVELRCDPISGHTALYWYRQSLGQGPEFLIYFQGTGAADDSGLPNDRFFAVRPEGSVSTLKIQRTERGDSAVYLCASSPIQTRDRRCGEGNEKLFFGSGTQLSVL.

The sample holds many counts of this clonotype. The V call is TRBV10-2, the J call TRBJ1-4; D is undetermined. Germline CDR1 WSHSY, CDR2 SAAADI. With 5 bases removed from V and 5 bases from J, the gap between germline ends came to 21 bases. The CDR3 sequence is 17 residues long. In nucleotides, the CDR3 is TGCGCCAGCAGTTTTAGGCAAGCGGAAGGAGGGAATGAAAAACTGTTTTTT. Translation: CASSFRQAEGGNEKLFF.